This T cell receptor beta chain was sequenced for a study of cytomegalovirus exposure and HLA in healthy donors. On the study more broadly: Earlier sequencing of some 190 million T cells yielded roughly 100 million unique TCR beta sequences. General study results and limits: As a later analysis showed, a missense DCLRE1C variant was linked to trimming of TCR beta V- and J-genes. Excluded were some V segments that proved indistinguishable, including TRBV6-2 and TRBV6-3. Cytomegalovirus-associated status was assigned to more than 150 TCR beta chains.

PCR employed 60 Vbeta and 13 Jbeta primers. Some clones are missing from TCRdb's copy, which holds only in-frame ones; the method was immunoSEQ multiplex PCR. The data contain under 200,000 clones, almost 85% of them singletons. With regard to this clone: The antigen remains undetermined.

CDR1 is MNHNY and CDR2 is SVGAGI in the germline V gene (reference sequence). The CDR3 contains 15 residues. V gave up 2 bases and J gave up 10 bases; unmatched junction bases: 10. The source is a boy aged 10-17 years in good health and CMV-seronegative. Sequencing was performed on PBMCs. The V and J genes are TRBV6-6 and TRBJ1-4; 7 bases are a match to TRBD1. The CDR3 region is CASSYPGTEGGKLFF. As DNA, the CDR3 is TGTGCCAGCAGTTACCCCGGGACAGAGGGTGGAAAACTGTTTTTT.